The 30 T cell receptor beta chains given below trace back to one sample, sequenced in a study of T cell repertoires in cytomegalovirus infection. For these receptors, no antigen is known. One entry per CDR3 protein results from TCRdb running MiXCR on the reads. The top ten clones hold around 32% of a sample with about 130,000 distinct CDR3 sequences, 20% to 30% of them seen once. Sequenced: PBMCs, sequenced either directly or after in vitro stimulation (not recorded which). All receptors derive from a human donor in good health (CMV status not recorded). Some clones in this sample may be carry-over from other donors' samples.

Here the CDR3 DNA reads TGTGCCAGCAGCCCAATCACCGGGACTATCTACGAGCAGTACTTC. Amino acids: CASSPITGTIYEQYF. The rearrangement joins TRBV28 to TRBJ2-7; 7 nucleotides align to TRBD2. CDR1 and CDR2 from the germline V gene are MDHEN and SYDVKM. This CDR3 is 15 amino acids long. V was pared by 6 bases and J by 3 bases, with 11 bases of the junction left unmatched. Complete variable domain (other parts from reference TRBV28 and TRBJ2-7): DVKVTQSSRYLVKRTGEKVFLECVQDMDHENMFWYRQDPGLGLRLIYFSYDVKMKEKGDIPEGYSVSREKKERFSLILESASTNQTSMYLCASSPITGTIYEQYFGPGTRLTVT.

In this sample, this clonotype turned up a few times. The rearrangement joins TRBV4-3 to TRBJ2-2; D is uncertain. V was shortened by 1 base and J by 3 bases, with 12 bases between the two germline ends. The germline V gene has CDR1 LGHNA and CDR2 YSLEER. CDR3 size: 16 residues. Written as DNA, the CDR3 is TGCGCCAGCAGCCAAGCGCCCGGTAGGGACACCGGGGAGCTGTTTTTT. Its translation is CASSQAPGRDTGELFF.

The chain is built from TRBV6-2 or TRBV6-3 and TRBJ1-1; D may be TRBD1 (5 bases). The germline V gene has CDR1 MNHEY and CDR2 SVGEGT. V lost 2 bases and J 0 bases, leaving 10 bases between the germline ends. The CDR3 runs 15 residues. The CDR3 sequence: CASSYRAGMNTEAFF. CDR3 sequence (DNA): TGTGCCAGCAGTTACCGAGCAGGGATGAACACTGAAGCTTTCTTT.

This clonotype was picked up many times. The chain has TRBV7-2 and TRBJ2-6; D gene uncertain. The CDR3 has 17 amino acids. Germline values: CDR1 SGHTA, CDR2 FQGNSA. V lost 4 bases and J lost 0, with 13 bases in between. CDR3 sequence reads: CASSSKIPSSGANVLTF. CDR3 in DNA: TGTGCCAGCAGCTCTAAGATCCCAAGCTCTGGGGCCAACGTCCTGACTTTC. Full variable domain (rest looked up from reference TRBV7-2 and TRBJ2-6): GAGVSQSPSNKVTEKGKDVELRCDPISGHTALYWYRQSLGQGLEFLIYFQGNSAPDKSGLPSDRFSAERTGGSVSTLTIQRTQQEDSAVYLCASSSKIPSSGANVLTFGAGSRLTVL.

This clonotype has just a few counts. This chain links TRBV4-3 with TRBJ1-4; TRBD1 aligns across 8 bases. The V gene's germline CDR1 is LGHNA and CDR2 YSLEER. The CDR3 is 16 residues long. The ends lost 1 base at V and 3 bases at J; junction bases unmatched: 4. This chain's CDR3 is CASSQARTGPNEKLFF. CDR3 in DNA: TGCGCCAGCAGCCAAGCGCGGACAGGGCCTAATGAAAAACTGTTTTTT.

The CDR3 reads CASALRFDWGRTGNTIYF. The CDR3 coding sequence is TGTGCCAGCGCTCTTCGGTTTGACTGGGGGCGTACTGGAAACACCATATATTTT. This chain links TRBV27 with TRBJ1-3, with D perhaps matching TRBD1 (6 bases). The length of the CDR3 is 18 residues. V shed 8 bases and J shed 2 bases, with 25 bases lying between them. CDR1 MNHEY and CDR2 SMNVEV come from the germline V gene (reference sequence).

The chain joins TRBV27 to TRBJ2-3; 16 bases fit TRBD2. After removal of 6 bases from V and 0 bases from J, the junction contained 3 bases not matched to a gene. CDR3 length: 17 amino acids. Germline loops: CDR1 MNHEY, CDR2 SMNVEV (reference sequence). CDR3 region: CASRGLAGGTSTDTQYF. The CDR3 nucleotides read TGTGCCAGCAGGGGACTAGCGGGAGGGACTAGCACAGATACGCAGTATTTT.

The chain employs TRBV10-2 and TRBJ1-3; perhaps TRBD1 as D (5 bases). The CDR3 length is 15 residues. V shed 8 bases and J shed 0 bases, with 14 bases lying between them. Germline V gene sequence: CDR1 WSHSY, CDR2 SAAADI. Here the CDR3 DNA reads TGCGCCAGCTCCAGACAGCGAAGCTCTGGAAACACCATATATTTT. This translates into CASSRQRSSGNTIYF.

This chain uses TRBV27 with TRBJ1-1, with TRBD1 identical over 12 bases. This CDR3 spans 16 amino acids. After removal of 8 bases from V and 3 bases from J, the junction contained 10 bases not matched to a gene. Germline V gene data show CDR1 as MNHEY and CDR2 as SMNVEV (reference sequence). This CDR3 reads CASLRDRGLGDTEAFF. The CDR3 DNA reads TGTGCCAGCCTCCGGGACAGGGGGCTGGGGGACACTGAAGCTTTCTTT.

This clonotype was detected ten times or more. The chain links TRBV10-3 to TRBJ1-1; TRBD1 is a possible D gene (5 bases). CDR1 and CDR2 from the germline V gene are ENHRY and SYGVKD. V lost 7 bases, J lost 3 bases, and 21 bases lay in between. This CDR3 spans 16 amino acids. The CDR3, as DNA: TGTGCCATCACCAACAGGCAGGGAGGAATTGACACTGAAGCTTTCTTT. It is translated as CAITNRQGGIDTEAFF.

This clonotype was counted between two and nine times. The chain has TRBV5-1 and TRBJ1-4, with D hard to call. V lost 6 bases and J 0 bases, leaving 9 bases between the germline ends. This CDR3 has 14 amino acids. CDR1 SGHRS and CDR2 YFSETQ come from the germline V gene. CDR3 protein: CASTSEATNEKLFF. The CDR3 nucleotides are TGCGCCAGCACCAGCGAAGCAACTAATGAAAAACTGTTTTTT.

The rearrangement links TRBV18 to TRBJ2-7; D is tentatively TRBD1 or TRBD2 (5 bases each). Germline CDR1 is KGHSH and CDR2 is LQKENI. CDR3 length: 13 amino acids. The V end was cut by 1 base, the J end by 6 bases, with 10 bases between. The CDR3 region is CASSPLERGEQYF. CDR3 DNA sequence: TGTGCCAGCTCACCACTGGAGAGGGGCGAGCAGTACTTC.

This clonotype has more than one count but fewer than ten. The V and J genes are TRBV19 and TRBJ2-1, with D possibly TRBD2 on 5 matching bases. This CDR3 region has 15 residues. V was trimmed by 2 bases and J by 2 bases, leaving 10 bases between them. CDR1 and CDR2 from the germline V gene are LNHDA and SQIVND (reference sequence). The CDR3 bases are TGTGCCAGTAGTATACTAGCCAATCCCTACAATGAGCAGTTCTTC. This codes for CASSILANPYNEQFF.

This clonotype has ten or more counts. The CDR3 bases are TGTGCTAGTGGTTTTGGTAGCGGGAGTAACAATGAGCAGTTCTTC. Residues: CASGFGSGSNNEQFF. The chain combines TRBV12-5 with TRBJ2-1; 9 bases match TRBD2. Germline CDR1 is LGHNT and CDR2 is FRNRAP. This CDR3 has 15 amino acids. Losses at the gene ends were 3 bases for V and 5 bases for J; bases not matched to a gene: 5.

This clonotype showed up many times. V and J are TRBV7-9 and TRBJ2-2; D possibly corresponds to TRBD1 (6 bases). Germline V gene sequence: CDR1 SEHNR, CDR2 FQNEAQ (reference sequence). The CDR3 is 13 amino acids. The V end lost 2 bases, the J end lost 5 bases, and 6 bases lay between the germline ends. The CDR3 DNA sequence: TGTGCCAGCAGCTTACAGGGGACCGGGGAGCTGTTTTTT. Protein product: CASSLQGTGELFF.

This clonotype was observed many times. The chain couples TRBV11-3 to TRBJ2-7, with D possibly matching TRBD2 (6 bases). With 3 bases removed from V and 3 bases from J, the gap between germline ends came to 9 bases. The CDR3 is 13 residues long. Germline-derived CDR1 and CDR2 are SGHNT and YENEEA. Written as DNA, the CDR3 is TGTGCCAGCAGCTTGGGGGAGGACTACGAGCAGTACTTC. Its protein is CASSLGEDYEQYF. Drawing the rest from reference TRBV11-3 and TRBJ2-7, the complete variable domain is EAGVVQSPRYKIIEKKQPVAFWCNPISGHNTLYWYLQNLGQGPELLIRYENEEAVDDSQLPKDRFSAERLKGVDSTLKIQPAELGDSAVYLCASSLGEDYEQYFGPGTRLTVT.

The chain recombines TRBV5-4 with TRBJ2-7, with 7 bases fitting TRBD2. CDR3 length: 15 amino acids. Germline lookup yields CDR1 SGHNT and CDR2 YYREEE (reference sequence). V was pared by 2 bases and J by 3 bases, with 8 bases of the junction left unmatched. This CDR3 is CASSFPNRGVYEQYF. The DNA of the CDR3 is TGTGCCAGCAGCTTCCCCAACCGGGGGGTCTACGAGCAGTACTTC.

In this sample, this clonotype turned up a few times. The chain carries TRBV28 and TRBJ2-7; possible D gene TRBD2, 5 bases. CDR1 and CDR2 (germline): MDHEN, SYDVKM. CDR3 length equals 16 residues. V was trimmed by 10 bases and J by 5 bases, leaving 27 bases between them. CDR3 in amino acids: CATIRVRAGPLDEQYF. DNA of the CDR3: TGTGCCACCATAAGAGTGCGGGCAGGCCCTTTGGACGAGCAGTACTTC.

CDR3 bases: TGCAGTGCTAGAGATACTAGCGGGAGGTCAGATACGCAGTATTTT. Its protein product is CSARDTSGRSDTQYF. The V gene is TRBV20-1, the J gene TRBJ2-3, with 12 nucleotides matching TRBD2. Unmatched junction bases numbered 2, after V lost 0 bases and J lost 4 bases. The CDR3 spans 15 residues. Germline V gene lookup returns CDR1 DFQATT and CDR2 SNEGSKA (reference sequence).

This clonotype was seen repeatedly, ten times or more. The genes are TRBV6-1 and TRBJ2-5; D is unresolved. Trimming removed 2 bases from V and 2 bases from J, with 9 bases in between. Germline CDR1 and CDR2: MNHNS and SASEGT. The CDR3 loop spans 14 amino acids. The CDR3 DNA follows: TGTGCCAGCAGTGAAATCGAAATACAAGAGACCCAGTACTTC. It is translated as CASSEIEIQETQYF.

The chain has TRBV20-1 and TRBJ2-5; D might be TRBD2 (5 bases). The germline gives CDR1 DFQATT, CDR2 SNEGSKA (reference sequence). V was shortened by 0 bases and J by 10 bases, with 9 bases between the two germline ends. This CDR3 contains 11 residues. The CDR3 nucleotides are TGCAGTGCTAGAGATTCCCGGGGCCAGTACTTC. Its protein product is CSARDSRGQYF.

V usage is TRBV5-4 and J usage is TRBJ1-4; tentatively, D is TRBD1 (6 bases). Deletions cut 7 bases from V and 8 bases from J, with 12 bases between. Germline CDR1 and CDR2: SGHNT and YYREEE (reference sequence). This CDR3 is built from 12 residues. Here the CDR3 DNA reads TGTGCCAGCTCCCGAGGGGGGGAAAAACTGTTTTTT. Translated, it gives CASSRGGEKLFF.

The CDR3 spells CASSLALTGSYEQYV. The DNA of the CDR3 is TGTGCCAGCAGCTTAGCCCTGACAGGGTCCTACGAGCAGTACGTC. The chain is built from TRBV7-8 and TRBJ2-7; 7 bases are a match to TRBD1. The germline CDR1 and CDR2 sequences are SGHVS and FQNEAQ. The CDR3 is 15 amino acids. The V segment lost 0 bases and the J segment 1 base; nucleotides outside the gene matches: 3.

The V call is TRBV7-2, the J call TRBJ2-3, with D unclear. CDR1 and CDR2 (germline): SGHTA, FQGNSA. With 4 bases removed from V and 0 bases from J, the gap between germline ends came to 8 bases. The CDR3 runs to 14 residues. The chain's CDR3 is CASSSSTSTDTQYF. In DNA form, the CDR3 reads TGTGCCAGCAGCTCCTCGACTAGCACAGATACGCAGTATTTT.

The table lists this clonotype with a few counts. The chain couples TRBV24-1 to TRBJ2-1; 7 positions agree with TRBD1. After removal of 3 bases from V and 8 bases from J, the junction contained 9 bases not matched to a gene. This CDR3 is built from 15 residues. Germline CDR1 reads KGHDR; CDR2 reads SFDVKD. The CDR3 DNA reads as TGTGCCACCAGTGATGGGGGACAGCGAGTCTATGAGCAGTTCTTC. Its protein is CATSDGGQRVYEQFF.

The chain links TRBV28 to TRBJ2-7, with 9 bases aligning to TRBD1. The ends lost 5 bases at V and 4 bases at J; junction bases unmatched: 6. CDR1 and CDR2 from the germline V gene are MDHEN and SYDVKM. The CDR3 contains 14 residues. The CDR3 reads CASSPLGTGYEQYV. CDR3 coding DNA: TGTGCCAGCAGTCCCCTTGGGACAGGGTACGAGCAGTACGTC.

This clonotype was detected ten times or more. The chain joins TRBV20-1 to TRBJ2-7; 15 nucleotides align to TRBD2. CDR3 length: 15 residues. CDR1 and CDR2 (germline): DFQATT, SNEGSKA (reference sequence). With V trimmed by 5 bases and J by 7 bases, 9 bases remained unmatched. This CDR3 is CSARTSGRDIPEQYF. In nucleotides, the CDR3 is TGCAGTGCTCGGACTAGCGGGAGGGATATCCCGGAGCAGTACTTC.

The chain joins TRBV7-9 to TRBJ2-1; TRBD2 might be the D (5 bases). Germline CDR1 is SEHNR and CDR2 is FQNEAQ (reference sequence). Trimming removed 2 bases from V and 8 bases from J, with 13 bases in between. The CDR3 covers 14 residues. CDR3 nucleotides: TGTGCCAGCAGCTTAAACGGGATGAGGCATGAGCAGTTCTTC. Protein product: CASSLNGMRHEQFF.

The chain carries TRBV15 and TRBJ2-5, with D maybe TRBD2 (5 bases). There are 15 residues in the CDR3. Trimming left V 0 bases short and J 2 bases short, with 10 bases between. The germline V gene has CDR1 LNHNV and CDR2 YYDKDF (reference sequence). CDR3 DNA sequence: TGTGCCACCAGCAGAGATAGGCTAGCTCAAGAGACCCAGTACTTC. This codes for CATSRDRLAQETQYF.

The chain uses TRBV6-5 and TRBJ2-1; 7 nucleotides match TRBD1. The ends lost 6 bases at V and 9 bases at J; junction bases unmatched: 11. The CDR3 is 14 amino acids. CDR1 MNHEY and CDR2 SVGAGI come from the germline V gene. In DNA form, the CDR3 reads TGTGCCAGCAGACGACAGGGTTTAGGAATTGAGCAGTTCTTC. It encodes CASRRQGLGIEQFF.